Here is one T cell receptor (beta chain) with its context. This clonotype was counted many times. Its antigen is unknown. Within one base of it there is no much larger clone, and no base qualities were kept. Sequencing took place on an Illumina HiSeq 1500. TCRdb reanalyzed the raw reads on its own, using fastp at Q25 for trimming and MiXCR for clone calling, and kept in-frame beta chains. Identical CDR3 protein sequences are pooled into one entry, listed with their most common genes and DNA. This sample holds 310,000 or so distinct CDR3 sequences; around a sixth were observed only once. 9.5% to 15% of the sample comes from the top ten. This sample was taken from a study of T cell repertoires in cytomegalovirus infection (dated 2019 in TCRdb). Broadly, across the study: Donor HLA type was relevant to the analysis, as public TCR beta signatures indicated carriage of CMV infection together with the matching HLA type.

Counted from cysteine to phenylalanine, this CDR3 has 14 amino acids. Just CDR3 DNA is preserved here, 42 bases in frame from base 1. The CDR1 and CDR2 encoded by the germline V gene are SGHTA and FQGNSA. Trimming costs V 2 bases and J 3 bases, and their ends lie 7 bases apart. The full study reports these points: The ex vivo response was dominated by HLA-C-restricted CMV-specific TCR beta clonotypes, and the single most frequent clonotype in two of eight donors was supplied by these HLA-C-restricted clonotypes. Carriers of CMV infection plus the relevant HLA type were discriminated by the cumulative frequency of public TCR beta family members in the study cohort and in an independent roughly 380-donor cohort.

The sequence derives from a human donor in good health (CMV status not recorded). Some clones in this sample may be carry-over from other donors' samples. The rearrangement combines TRBV7-2 with TRBJ1-4, with the D gene call left open. Sequenced input: PBMCs. CDR3 loop: CASSLSRANEKLFF. The DNA sequence is TGTGCCAGCAGCTTAAGCCGAGCTAATGAAAAACTGTTTTTT.